This note documents a single T cell receptor beta chain sequence. Its cognate antigen is unknown. This specimen belongs to a study of blood T cells in healthy people across ages. Study observations and caveats: Long-lived donors had more naive CD4+ cells and higher diversity than aged donors.

A second PCR, run for roughly 7 to 11 cycles, used a sample-barcoded 5' primer plus a J-beta primer mix. TCRdb reprocessed the 5' RACE reads via MiXCR and lists one record per CDR3 protein. The sample includes hundreds of thousands of distinct CDR3 sequences, around half of them seen just once. Each sample provided at least 5.5 micrograms of extracted total RNA. Germline V CDR1 and CDR2: DFQATT, SNEGSKA (reference sequence). V was shortened by 3 bases and J by 2 bases, with 14 bases between the two germline ends. There are 16 residues in the CDR3. Sequencing was done on a sample of blood. This receptor was identified in a woman in her sixties in good health. V usage is TRBV20-1 and J usage is TRBJ2-6, with D possibly TRBD2 on 6 matching bases. CDR3: CSASSGPYAGANVLTF. CDR3 DNA sequence: TGCAGTGCTAGTAGCGGACCCTACGCTGGGGCCAACGTCCTGACTTTC.